This T cell receptor (beta chain) came from a study of blood T cell repertoires in COVID-19. In the source study's methods: Estimation of nucleated cell counts relied on the amplification of reference gene primers. TCRdb's table, derived via immunoSEQ multiplex PCR, lists solely in-frame clones and lacks some. That table furnishes V, J and clone size, whereas the DNA furnished D and trimming. The sample lists 65,000 to 90,000 clones, roughly 84% occurring once. The sample comprised peripheral blood. This TCR was sampled from a woman aged 55-70 years with acute or convalescent COVID-19.

This CDR3 is CASSLENSITEAFF. The CDR3 DNA reads as TGTGCCAGCAGCTTAGAGAACTCGATCACTGAAGCTTTCTTT. The J gene is TRBJ1-1, the V gene TRBV11-2; D not certain. CDR3 size: 14 residues. Trimming took off 0 bases at V and 4 bases at J, with 9 bases between the two ends. Germline CDR1 SGHAT, CDR2 FQNNGV.